This record covers a single TCR beta chain. Its antigen is unknown. The sequence runs out 3 residues before the end of the CDR3; the remainder is reconstructed from the germline J gene. The sample belongs to a study of T cell clonality in common variable immunodeficiency. CVID subjects were some 15 female and roughly 31 male, aged roughly 9 to 64. Study outcomes and limitations: CVID subjects showed higher TCRbeta clonality than healthy controls. In common variable immunodeficiency, TCR beta chains reportedly carried fewer deletions and N-nucleotide insertions.

Sequencing input was equivalent genomic DNA from CVID and controls. Method: immunoSEQ multiplex PCR; TCRdb's copy keeps in-frame clones and lacks some. Singletons are absent from the sample, which has about 28,000 clones. With V trimmed by 7 bases and J by 3 bases, 12 bases remained unmatched. The CDR3 totals 16 residues. V usage is TRBV23-1 and J usage is TRBJ2-7; TRBD1 matches at 10 bases. TRBV23-1 is labeled an ORF, and its function is uncertain. The clonotype originates from a human donor with common variable immunodeficiency. The source material was peripheral blood mononuclear cells. CDR3 region: CASIYKPGQGIYEQYF. Incomplete CDR3 DNA: TGCGCCAGCATCTATAAACCGGGACAGGGGATCTACGAG.